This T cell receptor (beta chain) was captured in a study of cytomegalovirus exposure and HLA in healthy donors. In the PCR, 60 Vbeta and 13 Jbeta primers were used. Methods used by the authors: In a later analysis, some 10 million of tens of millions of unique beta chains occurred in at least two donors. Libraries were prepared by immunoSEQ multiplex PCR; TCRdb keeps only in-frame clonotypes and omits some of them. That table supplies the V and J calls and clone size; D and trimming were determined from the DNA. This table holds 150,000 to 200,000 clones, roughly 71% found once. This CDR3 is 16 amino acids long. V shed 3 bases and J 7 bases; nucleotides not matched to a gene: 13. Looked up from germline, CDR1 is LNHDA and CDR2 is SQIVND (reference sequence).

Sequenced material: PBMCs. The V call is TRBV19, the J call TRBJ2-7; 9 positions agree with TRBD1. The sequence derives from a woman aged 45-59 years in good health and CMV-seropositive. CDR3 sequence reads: CASSMEPYRGLEEQYF. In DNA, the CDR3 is TGTGCCAGTAGTATGGAACCTTACAGGGGGCTGGAAGAGCAGTACTTC.